Shown below are 6 T cell receptor beta chains from a single sample sequenced in a study of cytomegalovirus exposure and HLA in healthy donors. Sequencing was performed with immunoSEQ multiplex PCR; in TCRdb, only in-frame clones are kept and a portion is missing. The table has 100,000 to 150,000 clones, roughly 90% seen once. Material: PBMCs. The receptors stem from a woman younger than 35 in good health and CMV-seronegative.

The chain recombines TRBV30 with TRBJ1-1; D unclear. Trimming took off 4 bases at V and 3 bases at J, with 12 bases between the two ends. The CDR3 covers 13 residues. From germline, CDR1 is GTSNPN and CDR2 SVGIG (reference sequence). DNA of the CDR3: TGTGCCTGGACCCGATCCGGGGACACTGAAGCTTTCTTT. This gives the protein CAWTRSGDTEAFF.

The rearrangement links TRBV6-5 to TRBJ2-7, with TRBD2 matching 8 bases. V lost 4 bases, J lost 5 bases, and 10 bases stayed unmatched. CDR3 size: 15 residues. Germline V gene lookup returns CDR1 MNHEY and CDR2 SVGAGI. CDR3 loop: CASSLSGSGLHEQYF. As DNA, the CDR3 is TGTGCCAGCAGTTTGAGCGGGAGTGGATTGCACGAGCAGTACTTC.

The chain employs TRBV11-2 and TRBJ2-1, with D perhaps matching TRBD2 (5 bases). The CDR3 contains 12 residues. V gave up 3 bases and J gave up 10 bases, with 10 bases separating them. Germline lookup yields CDR1 SGHAT and CDR2 FQNNGV. For the CDR3, the DNA is TGTGCCAGCAGCTTTGGCGGGCGAGAGCAGTTCTTC. As protein: CASSFGGREQFF.

A word on this clone: Relative to the germline gene, one junction end is altered; a read error may explain this. The V call is TRBV6-1, the J call TRBJ2-3; D is perhaps TRBD2 (5 bases). Germline CDR1 and CDR2: MNHNS and SASEGT. The CDR3 runs to 15 residues. The CDR3, as DNA: TGTGCCAGCAGCGAAGAGAGGGTTGGAGCAGGTACGCAGTATTTT. Translated: CASSEERVGAGTQYF.

The chain has TRBV7-2 and TRBJ1-3; D remains unclear. The CDR3 has 16 amino acids. The germline V gene encodes CDR1 SGHTA and CDR2 FQGNSA. Trimming removed 1 base from V and 1 base from J, with 11 bases in between. CDR3 coding DNA: TGTGCCAGCAGCTTAGATGGCAGTTTTTCTGGAAACACCATATATTTT. Its translation is CASSLDGSFSGNTIYF.

The CDR3 DNA reads TGTGCCAGCAGTTTTTCCGACAGAGGCGGTGAAAAACTGTTTTTT. Translation gives CASSFSDRGGEKLFF. The chain recombines TRBV28 with TRBJ1-4, with D maybe TRBD1 (5 bases). V was trimmed by 3 bases and J by 7 bases, leaving 15 bases between them. Germline V gives CDR1 MDHEN, CDR2 SYDVKM. The CDR3 consists of 15 residues.